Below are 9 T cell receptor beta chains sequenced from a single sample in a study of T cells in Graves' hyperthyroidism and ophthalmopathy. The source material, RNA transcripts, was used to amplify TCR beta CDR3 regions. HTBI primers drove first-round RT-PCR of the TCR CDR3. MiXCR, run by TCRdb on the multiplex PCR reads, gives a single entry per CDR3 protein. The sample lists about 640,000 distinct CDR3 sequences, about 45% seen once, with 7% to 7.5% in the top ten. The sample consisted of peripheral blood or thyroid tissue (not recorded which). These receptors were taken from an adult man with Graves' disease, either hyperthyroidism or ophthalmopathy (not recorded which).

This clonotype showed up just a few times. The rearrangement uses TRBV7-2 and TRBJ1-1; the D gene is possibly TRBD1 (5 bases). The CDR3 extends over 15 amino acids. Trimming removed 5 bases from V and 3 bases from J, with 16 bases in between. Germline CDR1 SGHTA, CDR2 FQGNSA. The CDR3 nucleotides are TGTGCCAGCAGCCAAGTTCCGGGGGGGGACACTGAAGCTTTCTTT. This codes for CASSQVPGGDTEAFF.

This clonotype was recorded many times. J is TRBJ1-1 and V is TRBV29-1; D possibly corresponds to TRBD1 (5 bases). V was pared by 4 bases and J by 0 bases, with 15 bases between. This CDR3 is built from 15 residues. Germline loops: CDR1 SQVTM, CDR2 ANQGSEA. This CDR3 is CSVGRLGRMNTEAFF. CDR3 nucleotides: TGCAGCGTTGGGAGACTGGGGCGGATGAACACTGAAGCTTTCTTT.

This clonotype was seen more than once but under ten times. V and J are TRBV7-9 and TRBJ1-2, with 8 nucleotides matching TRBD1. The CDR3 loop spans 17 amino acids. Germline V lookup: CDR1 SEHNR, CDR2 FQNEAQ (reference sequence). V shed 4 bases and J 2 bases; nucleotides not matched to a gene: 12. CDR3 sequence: CASSSPLDRGPNYGYTF. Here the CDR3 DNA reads TGTGCCAGCAGCTCTCCCTTAGACAGGGGACCAAACTATGGCTACACCTTC.

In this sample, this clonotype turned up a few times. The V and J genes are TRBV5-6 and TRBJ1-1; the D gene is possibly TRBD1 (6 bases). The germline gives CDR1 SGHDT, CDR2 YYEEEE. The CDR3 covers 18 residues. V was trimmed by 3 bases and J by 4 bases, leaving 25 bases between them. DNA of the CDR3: TGTGCCAGCAGCTCACTACAGGGTGTCACCCGCTGGGGCACTGAAGCTTTCTTT. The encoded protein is CASSSLQGVTRWGTEAFF.

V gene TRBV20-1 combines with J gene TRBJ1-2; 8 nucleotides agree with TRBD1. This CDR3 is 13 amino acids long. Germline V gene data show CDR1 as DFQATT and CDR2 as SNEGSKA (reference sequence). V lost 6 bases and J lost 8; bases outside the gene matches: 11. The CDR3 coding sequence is TGCAGTGCCCTCCGGACAGGGCTGGGCGGCTACACCTTC. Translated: CSALRTGLGGYTF.

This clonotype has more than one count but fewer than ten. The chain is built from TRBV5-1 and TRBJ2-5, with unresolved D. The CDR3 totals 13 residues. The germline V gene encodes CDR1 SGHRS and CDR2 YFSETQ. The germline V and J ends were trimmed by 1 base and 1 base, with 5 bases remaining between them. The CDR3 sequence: CASSLKAQETQYF. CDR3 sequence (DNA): TGCGCCAGCAGCTTGAAGGCCCAAGAGACCCAGTACTTC. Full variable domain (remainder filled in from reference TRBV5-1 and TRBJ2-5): KAGVTQTPRYLIKTRGQQVTLSCSPISGHRSVSWYQQTPGQGLQFLFEYFSETQRNKGNFPGRFSGRQFSNSRSEMNVSTLELGDSALYLCASSLKAQETQYFGPGTRLLVL.

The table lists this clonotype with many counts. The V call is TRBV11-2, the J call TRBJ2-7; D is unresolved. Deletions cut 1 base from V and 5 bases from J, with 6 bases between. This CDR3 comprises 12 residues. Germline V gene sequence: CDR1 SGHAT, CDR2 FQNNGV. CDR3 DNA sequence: TGTGCCAGCAGCTTAGGTATCCACGAGCAGTACTTC. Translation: CASSLGIHEQYF.

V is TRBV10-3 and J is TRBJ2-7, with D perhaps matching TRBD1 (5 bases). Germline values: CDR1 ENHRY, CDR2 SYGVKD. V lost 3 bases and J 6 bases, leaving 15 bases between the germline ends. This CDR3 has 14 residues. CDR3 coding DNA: TGTGCCATCAGTGAAGGACCACAGGACGGCGAGCAGTACTTC. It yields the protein CAISEGPQDGEQYF.

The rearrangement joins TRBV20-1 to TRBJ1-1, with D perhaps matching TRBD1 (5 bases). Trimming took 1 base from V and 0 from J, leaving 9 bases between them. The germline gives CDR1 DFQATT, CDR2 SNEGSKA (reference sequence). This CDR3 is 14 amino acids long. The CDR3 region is CSARGGVLNTEAFF. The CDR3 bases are TGCAGTGCTAGAGGAGGGGTACTGAACACTGAAGCTTTCTTT.